Below, 17 T cell receptor beta chains from the same sample are listed, as sequenced in a study of blood T cell repertoires in COVID-19. Repertoires were generated with immunoSEQ multiplex PCR, while TCRdb's copy carries only in-frame clones and drops some. The sample gives about 210,000 clones, about 89% of which show up once; 4% to 6% is in the top ten. Source material: peripheral blood. The receptors were sampled from a woman aged 35 to 49 with acute or convalescent COVID-19.

The chain employs TRBV4-2 and TRBJ2-1; the match to TRBD2 covers 9 bases. This CDR3 comprises 17 residues. V was clipped by 1 base and J by 9 bases; unmatched bases: 13. Germline lookup yields CDR1 LGHNA and CDR2 YNFKEQ. Written as DNA, the CDR3 is TGTGCCAGCAGCCAAGGGCCCAGCGGGGGGCGGTTGGGTGAGCAGTTCTTC. It yields the protein CASSQGPSGGRLGEQFF.

The chain couples TRBV24-1 to TRBJ2-3; 7 nucleotides agree with TRBD1. The J segment lost 5 bases and the V segment lost 10 bases, leaving 11 bases of the junction unmatched. The CDR3 contains 14 residues. Germline assignment: CDR1 KGHDR and CDR2 SFDVKD. CDR3 DNA: TGTGCCACTTCAAGGGGGCCGGAACAAGATACGCAGTATTTT. Translated, it gives CATSRGPEQDTQYF.

V and J are TRBV11-2 and TRBJ2-5, with TRBD2 matching over 13 bases. Germline CDR1 SGHAT, CDR2 FQNNGV. The CDR3 is 15 residues long. V lost 5 bases to trimming and J lost 2 bases; unmatched junction nucleotides: 2. CDR3 in amino acids: CASSTTSGGQETQYF. DNA of the CDR3: TGTGCCAGCAGCACGACTAGCGGGGGGCAAGAGACCCAGTACTTC.

The V call is TRBV9, the J call TRBJ2-3; perhaps TRBD2 as D (5 bases). CDR1 SGDLS and CDR2 YYNGEE come from the germline V gene. V was cut by 4 bases and J by 2 bases, with 11 bases left in between. CDR3 length: 14 amino acids. The CDR3 DNA reads TGTGCCAGCAGCCTGGCGGGCCTCACAGATACGCAGTATTTT. Translating gives CASSLAGLTDTQYF. The variable domain in full, completed from reference TRBV9 and TRBJ2-3, reads DSGVTQTPKHLITATGQRVTLRCSPRSGDLSVYWYQQSLDQGLQFLIQYYNGEERAKGNILERFSAQQFPDLHSELNLSSLELGDSALYFCASSLAGLTDTQYFGPGTRLTVL.

The V and J genes are TRBV18 and TRBJ2-7; 8 bases match TRBD2. V shed 2 bases, J shed 4 bases, and the junction held 7 bases outside the gene matches. In germline, CDR1 is KGHSH, CDR2 LQKENI. The CDR3 sequence is 15 residues long. The CDR3 bases are TGTGCCAGCTCACCAACAGGGCGGGGGGAGTACGAGCAGTACGTC. Translated: CASSPTGRGEYEQYV.

The CDR3 DNA reads as TGTGCCAGTGGACCGCTACAGGGGGCATTACATGGCTACACCTTC. Protein sequence: CASGPLQGALHGYTF. The rearrangement links TRBV27 to TRBJ1-2; 9 nucleotides align to TRBD1. Germline CDR1 reads MNHEY; CDR2 reads SMNVEV (reference sequence). V lost 9 bases, J lost 6 bases, and 14 bases stayed unmatched. The CDR3 sequence is 15 residues long.

This chain connects TRBV7-3 to TRBJ2-3; possibly TRBD2 for D (6 bases). Germline V gene data show CDR1 as SGHTA and CDR2 as FQGTGA. The CDR3 runs 14 residues. Trimming took 5 bases from V and 2 from J, leaving 11 bases between them. CDR3 amino acids: CASSIRDFTDTQYF. The CDR3 DNA follows: TGTGCCAGCAGCATACGGGACTTCACAGATACGCAGTATTTT.

V and J are TRBV6-7 and TRBJ1-5; unclear D gene. TRBV6-7 is designated an ORF whose function remains uncertain. CDR3 length: 15 amino acids. With 4 bases removed from V and 9 bases from J, the gap between germline ends came to 19 bases. The CDR3 nucleotides read TGTGCCAGCAGTTGTAATCTTGATTGTTGGGCGCCCCAGCATTTT. The encoded protein is CASSCNLDCWAPQHF.

This chain links TRBV4-1 with TRBJ1-2; 11 nucleotides line up with TRBD1. From germline, CDR1 is MGHRA and CDR2 YSYEKL. This CDR3 comprises 17 residues. Trimming took 4 bases from V and 5 from J; bases not matched to a gene: 12. CDR3 sequence reads: CASSRKGDRGLGYGYTF. CDR3 sequence (DNA): TGCGCCAGCAGCCGAAAGGGGGACAGGGGGTTAGGGTATGGCTACACCTTC.

J is TRBJ1-2 and V is TRBV6-5; 9 bases line up with TRBD1. Germline V gene data show CDR1 as MNHEY and CDR2 as SVGAGI. J gave up 6 bases and V 3 bases, and 5 bases lay outside the gene matches. There are 14 residues in the CDR3. CDR3 nucleotide sequence: TGTGCCAGCAGTTATACAGGGGGCTTAGATGGCTACACCTTC. Amino acids: CASSYTGGLDGYTF.

The rearrangement uses TRBV5-8 and TRBJ2-3; D perhaps matches TRBD1 (6 bases). CDR3 length equals 14 residues. V gave up 0 bases and J gave up 4 bases, with 9 bases separating them. CDR1 and CDR2 from the germline V gene are SGHTS and YDEGEE. The CDR3 reads CASSLEQGADTQYF. CDR3 nucleotides: TGTGCCAGCAGCTTGGAACAGGGCGCAGATACGCAGTATTTT.

This chain joins TRBV7-6 and TRBJ2-3; perhaps TRBD1 as D (6 bases). Looked up from germline, CDR1 is SGHVS and CDR2 is FNYEAQ. CDR3 length equals 15 residues. Trimming shortened V by 5 bases and J by 0 bases, and 12 bases separated the two germline ends. The CDR3 loop reads CASSPRQASTDTQYF. The DNA for the CDR3 is TGTGCCAGCAGCCCGAGACAGGCTAGCACAGATACGCAGTATTTT.

This clone occurred a few times. This chain links TRBV29-1 with TRBJ1-1; no clear D. Germline CDR1 and CDR2: SQVTM and ANQGSEA. The CDR3 sequence is 11 residues long. Deletions cut 7 bases from V and 10 bases from J, with 16 bases between. The CDR3 is CSANGGRGAFF. In DNA form, the CDR3 reads TGCAGCGCCAACGGAGGGCGTGGAGCTTTCTTT.

As to this clone: Different DNA sequences within this sample yield the same CDR3. This rearrangement joins TRBV6-5 to TRBJ1-1; D is uncertain. The CDR3 covers 14 residues. Looked up from germline, CDR1 is MNHEY and CDR2 is SVGAGI. The germline V and J ends were trimmed by 2 bases and 3 bases, with 10 bases remaining between them. The CDR3 bases are TGTGCCAGCAGTTACAGAGGGAGGGACACTGAAGCTTTCTTT. Its protein is CASSYRGRDTEAFF.

V and J are TRBV6-2 or TRBV6-3 and TRBJ2-5; 10 bases fit TRBD2. This CDR3 has 16 amino acids. V trimming: 2 bases; J trimming: 0 bases; junction bases outside the gene matches: 3. Looked up from germline, CDR1 is MNHEY and CDR2 is SVGEGT. CDR3 DNA: TGTGCCAGCAGTTACCCGCTAGCGGGGGACCAAGAGACCCAGTACTTC. Translation: CASSYPLAGDQETQYF.

The rearrangement joins TRBV19 to TRBJ1-2; TRBD1 matches at 11 bases. Looked up from germline, CDR1 is LNHDA and CDR2 is SQIVND (reference sequence). Trimming cost V 3 bases and J 4 bases; bases outside gene matches: 4. CDR3 length: 15 residues. The CDR3: CASSMDRGRSYGYTF. CDR3 DNA sequence: TGTGCCAGTAGTATGGACAGGGGGCGAAGCTATGGCTACACCTTC.

The chain employs TRBV5-5 and TRBJ1-3; 7 bases agree with TRBD1. Germline values: CDR1 SGHKS, CDR2 YYEKEE (reference sequence). CDR3 size: 13 residues. The ends lost 4 bases at V and 7 bases at J; junction bases unmatched: 5. Written as DNA, the CDR3 is TGTGCCAGCAGCATTCGACAGGGCAACACCATATATTTT. It encodes CASSIRQGNTIYF. The variable domain in full, with the rest retrieved from reference TRBV5-5 and TRBJ1-3, is DAGVTQSPTHLIKTRGQQVTLRCSPISGHKSVSWYQQVLGQGPQFIFQYYEKEERGRGNFPDRFSARQFPNYSSELNVNALLLGDSALYLCASSIRQGNTIYFGEGSWLTVV.